These 8 T cell receptor beta chains came from one sample sequenced in a study of cytomegalovirus exposure and HLA in healthy donors. PCR involved 60 Vbeta and 13 Jbeta primers. Profiling relied on immunoSEQ multiplex PCR, and the TCRdb table lists in-frame clones only, not all of them. This sample yields roughly 160,000 clones, of which approximately 80% are seen a single time; roughly 3.7% belongs to the top ten. Sequencing input: PBMCs. Source of these receptors: a man aged 25-45 years in good health and CMV-seropositive.

The CDR3 nucleotides are TGTGCCAGCAGCCCAGAGACAGGGGATAGAGAAAAACTGTTTTTT. It is translated as CASSPETGDREKLFF. V usage is TRBV4-2 and J usage is TRBJ1-4; 8 bases line up with TRBD1. The CDR3 loop spans 15 amino acids. After removal of 4 bases from V and 8 bases from J, the junction contained 9 bases not matched to a gene. Germline assignment: CDR1 LGHNA and CDR2 YNFKEQ.

This clone turned up a few times. The chain carries TRBV4-1 and TRBJ2-3; a weak D match, TRBD2 (7 bases). With 0 bases removed from V and 6 bases from J, the gap between germline ends came to 13 bases. From germline, CDR1 is MGHRA and CDR2 YSYEKL. The CDR3 has 15 amino acids. CDR3 region: CASSQDRRGRDTQYF. The CDR3 DNA follows: TGCGCCAGCAGCCAAGATCGGCGGGGGCGGGATACGCAGTATTTT.

The chain links TRBV6-1 to TRBJ2-1; TRBD2 agrees at 8 bases. The CDR3 has 14 amino acids. Germline assignment: CDR1 MNHNS and CDR2 SASEGT. With V trimmed by 8 bases and J by 0 bases, 3 bases remained unmatched. The CDR3 bases are TGTGCCAGCTTAGCGGGGAGCTCCTACAATGAGCAGTTCTTC. Residues: CASLAGSSYNEQFF.

There are a few counts of this clone. The chain joins TRBV11-2 to TRBJ2-7, with a tentative D call TRBD2 (5 bases). This CDR3 spans 14 amino acids. CDR1 is SGHAT, CDR2 FQNNGV, per germline. V was trimmed by 5 bases and J by 6 bases, leaving 17 bases between them. The DNA of the CDR3 is TGTGCCAGCAGCCCTAGGGTGAGGGCCTCCGAGCAGTACTTC. This codes for CASSPRVRASEQYF.

The J gene is TRBJ2-1, the V gene TRBV6-4; 11 nucleotides agree with TRBD2. Germline CDR1 and CDR2: MRHNA and SNTAGT. The CDR3 length is 15 residues. V lost 3 bases and J lost 10; bases outside the gene matches: 8. The CDR3 DNA reads TGTGCCAGCAGTGAGGGTCTAGCGGGGGGCGAAGAGCAGTTCTTC. As protein: CASSEGLAGGEEQFF.

This chain joins TRBV10-3 and TRBJ2-3, with D possibly TRBD1 on 5 matching bases. CDR1 is ENHRY and CDR2 is SYGVKD in the germline V gene. This CDR3 is built from 16 residues. V lost 3 bases and J lost 2, with 15 bases in between. The CDR3 here is CAISDPGGADTDTQYF. In DNA form, the CDR3 reads TGTGCCATCAGTGATCCCGGTGGGGCGGACACAGATACGCAGTATTTT.

This clone was counted between two and nine times. The chain recombines TRBV19 with TRBJ1-1; D gene unclear. Trimming pared 5 bases from V and 2 bases from J, leaving 12 bases between. The CDR3 covers 14 residues. Per germline, CDR1 LNHDA and CDR2 SQIVND (reference sequence). Here the CDR3 reads CASSETTHNTEAFF. The CDR3 bases are TGTGCCAGTAGTGAGACAACCCATAACACTGAAGCTTTCTTT. Full variable domain (rest looked up from reference TRBV19 and TRBJ1-1): DGGITQSPKYLFRKEGQNVTLSCEQNLNHDAMYWYRQDPGQGLRLIYYSQIVNDFQKGDIAEGYSVSREKKESFPLTVTSAQKNPTAFYLCASSETTHNTEAFFGQGTRLTVV.

The chain couples TRBV4-1 to TRBJ2-5, with 9 bases aligning to TRBD2. The CDR3 loop spans 14 amino acids. Germline values: CDR1 MGHRA, CDR2 YSYEKL. After removal of 1 base from V and 13 bases from J, the junction contained 10 bases not matched to a gene. In DNA, the CDR3 is TGCGCCAGCAGCCAAGGGGTTAGCGGGGGCTCCAGGTACTTC. It translates to CASSQGVSGGSRYF.